The 5 T cell receptor beta chains presented below share a single source sample, sequenced in a study of human T cells and chemical hapten exposure. TCRdb re-analysed the RACE reads in MiXCR, keeping a single row per CDR3 protein. Counted here are 180,000 or so distinct CDR3 sequences, more than 14% occurring once; the ten biggest clones make up 1.7%. Time point defined: patch test 1, 2 weeks after DPC sensitization. The treatment here: therapeutic diphenylcyclopropenone sensitization with weekly scalp DPC. The material was whole blood, obtained in connection with sensitization to the hapten diphenylcyclopropenone (DPC). All receptors come from a woman aged 25 to 45 with alopecia areata. Some clones in this sample may be carry-over from other donors' samples.

The V and J genes are TRBV2 and TRBJ1-5; D remains ambiguous. Germline assignment: CDR1 SNHLY and CDR2 FYNNEI. The CDR3 is 13 residues long. Trimming removed 2 bases at V and 7 bases at J, with 9 bases between. The CDR3 protein is CASSENIGQPQHF. Here the CDR3 DNA reads TGTGCCAGCAGTGAAAACATAGGCCAGCCCCAGCATTTT.

This clonotype occurred many times. The chain couples TRBV14 to TRBJ2-1; D is undetermined. The CDR3 sequence is 13 residues long. V was cut by 0 bases and J by 15 bases, with 15 bases left in between. CDR1 is SGHDN, CDR2 FVKESK, per germline. In DNA, the CDR3 is TGTGCCAGCAGCCAAGATCGAGCAACACCCGGGTTCTTC. Protein: CASSQDRATPGFF.

This clonotype has more than one count but fewer than ten. The rearrangement links TRBV7-8 to TRBJ1-4, with unresolved D. Germline-derived CDR1 and CDR2 are SGHVS and FQNEAQ. The germline V and J ends were trimmed by 4 bases and 7 bases, with 13 bases remaining between them. This CDR3 is built from 14 residues. The CDR3: CASSSPPLVEKLFF. The CDR3, as DNA: TGTGCCAGCAGCTCCCCGCCGTTGGTTGAAAAACTGTTTTTT.

The chain has TRBV30 and TRBJ1-5; 7 nucleotides align to TRBD1. The CDR3 runs to 13 residues. V lost 1 base, J lost 6 bases, and 3 bases stayed unmatched. CDR1 and CDR2 from the germline V gene are GTSNPN and SVGIG (reference sequence). The CDR3, as DNA: TGTGCCTGGAGTGGAGGGGACAGTCAGCCCCAGCATTTT. Its translation is CAWSGGDSQPQHF. Complete variable domain (other parts from reference TRBV30 and TRBJ1-5): SQTIHQWPATLVQPVGSPLSLECTVEGTSNPNLYWYRQAAGRGLQLLFYSVGIGQISSEVPQNLSASRPQDRQFILSSKKLLLSDSGFYLCAWSGGDSQPQHFGDGTRLSIL.

The chain has TRBV5-1 and TRBJ1-1; no clear D gene. There are 14 residues in the CDR3. The germline V gene encodes CDR1 SGHRS and CDR2 YFSETQ. Deletions cut 0 bases from V and 1 base from J, with 7 bases between. In DNA, the CDR3 is TGCGCCAGCAGCTTGGTCGCACCGAACACTGAAGCTTTCTTT. Protein product: CASSLVAPNTEAFF.